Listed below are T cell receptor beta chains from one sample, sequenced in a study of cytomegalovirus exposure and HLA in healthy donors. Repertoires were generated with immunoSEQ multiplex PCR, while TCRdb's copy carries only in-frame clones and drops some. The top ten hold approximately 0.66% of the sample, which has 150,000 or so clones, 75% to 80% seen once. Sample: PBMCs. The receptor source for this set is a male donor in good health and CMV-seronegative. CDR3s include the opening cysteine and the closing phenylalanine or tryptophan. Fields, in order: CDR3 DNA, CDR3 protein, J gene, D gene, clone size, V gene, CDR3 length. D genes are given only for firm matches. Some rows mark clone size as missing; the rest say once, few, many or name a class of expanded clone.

CDR3 DNA: TGTGCCTGGAGTCAGGGAACCTCTGGAAACACCATATATTTT; CDR3 protein: CAWSQGTSGNTIYF; J gene: TRBJ1-3; D gene: .; clone size: .; V gene: TRBV30; CDR3 length: 14
CDR3 DNA: TGCGCCAGCAGCCAAGATTTGTCAGGCTGGGCTTTCTTT; CDR3 protein: CASSQDLSGWAFF; J gene: TRBJ1-1; D gene: .; clone size: .; V gene: TRBV4-3; CDR3 length: 13
CDR3 DNA: TGTTCCAGCAGCCATACAGGGGCTAGCTATAATTCACCCCTCCACTTT; CDR3 protein: CSSSHTGASYNSPLHF; J gene: TRBJ1-6; D gene: TRBD1; clone size: .; V gene: TRBV7-9; CDR3 length: 16
CDR3 DNA: TGCGCCAGCAGTGAGTCGTCGTGGGAGGGGGTTTCCTGTGCAGATACGCAGTATTTT; CDR3 protein: CASSESSWEGVSCADTQYF; J gene: TRBJ2-3; D gene: .; clone size: .; V gene: TRBV10-1; CDR3 length: 19
CDR3 DNA: TGTGCCAGCAGCCAAGATGTGGGGGGGAGGGTTTACAATGAGCAGTTCTTC; CDR3 protein: CASSQDVGGRVYNEQFF; J gene: TRBJ2-1; D gene: TRBD2; clone size: few; V gene: TRBV4-2; CDR3 length: 17
CDR3 DNA: TGTGCCAGCAGCTTAATTCCGGGATTCTACGAGCAGTACTTC; CDR3 protein: CASSLIPGFYEQYF; J gene: TRBJ2-7; D gene: .; clone size: .; V gene: TRBV7-2; CDR3 length: 14
CDR3 DNA: TGTGCCATCAGTGATATCAGGACTAGCGGGAGCGCCGGGGAGCTGTTTTTT; CDR3 protein: CAISDIRTSGSAGELFF; J gene: TRBJ2-2; D gene: TRBD2; clone size: once; V gene: TRBV10-3; CDR3 length: 17
CDR3 DNA: TGTGCCAGCAGTTACTCCTCAGGCTTCTATGGCTACACCTTC; CDR3 protein: CASSYSSGFYGYTF; J gene: TRBJ1-2; D gene: .; clone size: .; V gene: TRBV6-5; CDR3 length: 14
CDR3 DNA: TGTGCCAGCAGTCCCGGGACAGGGGGGGCCTACGAGCAGTACTTC; CDR3 protein: CASSPGTGGAYEQYF; J gene: TRBJ2-7; D gene: TRBD1; clone size: .; V gene: TRBV7-9; CDR3 length: 15
CDR3 DNA: TGTTCCAGCAGCCCGGAGCAGGGGACTGAAGCTTTCTTT; CDR3 protein: CSSSPEQGTEAFF; J gene: TRBJ1-1; D gene: .; clone size: .; V gene: TRBV7-9; CDR3 length: 13
CDR3 DNA: TGTGCCAGCAGTGTAACGGGGAGAGTGGAGTACGAGCAGTACTTC; CDR3 protein: CASSVTGRVEYEQYF; J gene: TRBJ2-7; D gene: .; clone size: .; V gene: TRBV6-1; CDR3 length: 15
CDR3 DNA: TGTGCCTGGAGTCCGGGGGCTAGCGGGGGGGAAGAGACCCAGTACTTC; CDR3 protein: CAWSPGASGGEETQYF; J gene: TRBJ2-5; D gene: TRBD2; clone size: once; V gene: TRBV30; CDR3 length: 16
CDR3 DNA: TGTGCCAGTAGTATCAGCATGCAGGGCCGTGGTACCGGGGAGCTGTTTTTT; CDR3 protein: CASSISMQGRGTGELFF; J gene: TRBJ2-2; D gene: .; clone size: .; V gene: TRBV19; CDR3 length: 17
CDR3 DNA: TGTGCCAGCAGCTTAGGTCTTAGCGGGGGCCTCTATAGCACAGATACGCAGTATTTT; CDR3 protein: CASSLGLSGGLYSTDTQYF; J gene: TRBJ2-3; D gene: TRBD2; clone size: once; V gene: TRBV7-9; CDR3 length: 19
CDR3 DNA: TGTGCCAGCAGCAAGACAGGGGGCCCCGAGGCTGAAGCTTTCTTT; CDR3 protein: CASSKTGGPEAEAFF; J gene: TRBJ1-1; D gene: TRBD1; clone size: .; V gene: TRBV5-5; CDR3 length: 15
CDR3 DNA: TGCGCCAGCAGCGGGGGACTTGAAGAGACCCAGTACTTC; CDR3 protein: CASSGGLEETQYF; J gene: TRBJ2-5; D gene: .; clone size: .; V gene: TRBV5-1; CDR3 length: 13
CDR3 DNA: TGTGCCAGCAGCTTAGGAACAGCCTATGGCTACACCTTC; CDR3 protein: CASSLGTAYGYTF; J gene: TRBJ1-2; D gene: .; clone size: .; V gene: TRBV11-2; CDR3 length: 13
CDR3 DNA: TGCGCCAGCAGCCATCGTTTGGAGGGAAGTTGGGGCTACACCTTC; CDR3 protein: CASSHRLEGSWGYTF; J gene: TRBJ1-2; D gene: .; clone size: .; V gene: TRBV4-1; CDR3 length: 15
CDR3 DNA: TGTGCCAGCAGTGGCAACAGGGGGCTCCAAGAGACCCAGTACTTC; CDR3 protein: CASSGNRGLQETQYF; J gene: TRBJ2-5; D gene: TRBD1; clone size: once; V gene: TRBV2; CDR3 length: 15
CDR3 DNA: TGTGCCAGCAGAAGGGACACGGATACGCAGTATTTT; CDR3 protein: CASRRDTDTQYF; J gene: TRBJ2-3; D gene: .; clone size: .; V gene: TRBV5-8; CDR3 length: 12
CDR3 DNA: TGCAGTGCTTTGGGGCCCTCGGCGCAGTACTTC; CDR3 protein: CSALGPSAQYF; J gene: TRBJ2-7; D gene: .; clone size: .; V gene: TRBV20-1; CDR3 length: 11
CDR3 DNA: TGTGCCAGCAGCTTAGAGGCGGGGGGCTCCTACGAGCAGTACTTC; CDR3 protein: CASSLEAGGSYEQYF; J gene: TRBJ2-7; D gene: TRBD2; clone size: .; V gene: TRBV7-7; CDR3 length: 15
CDR3 DNA: TGTGCCAGCAGCTTAGCGCTTGGGGGGGGCTACAATGAGCAGTTCTTC; CDR3 protein: CASSLALGGGYNEQFF; J gene: TRBJ2-1; D gene: TRBD2; clone size: few; V gene: TRBV7-7; CDR3 length: 16
CDR3 DNA: TGTGCCAGCAGCAACCCGGAGACAGGAGGATATGGCTACACCTTC; CDR3 protein: CASSNPETGGYGYTF; J gene: TRBJ1-2; D gene: .; clone size: .; V gene: TRBV21-1; CDR3 length: 15
CDR3 DNA: TGCGCCAGCAGCCAAGTAGGAGACAATGAGCAGTTCTTC; CDR3 protein: CASSQVGDNEQFF; J gene: TRBJ2-1; D gene: .; clone size: .; V gene: TRBV4-3; CDR3 length: 13
CDR3 DNA: TGTGCCAGCAGCCCCCCCGGGGAAGCGGGAGGGAGTTTTAAGCAGTTCTTC; CDR3 protein: CASSPPGEAGGSFKQFF; J gene: TRBJ2-1; D gene: TRBD2; clone size: .; V gene: TRBV28; CDR3 length: 17
CDR3 DNA: TGTGCCAGCAGTGACCTACAGGGGGCGAACTATGGCTACACCTTC; CDR3 protein: CASSDLQGANYGYTF; J gene: TRBJ1-2; D gene: TRBD1; clone size: .; V gene: TRBV6-1; CDR3 length: 15
CDR3 DNA: TGTGCCAGCAGCTTAGGACAGGGAGGAAACACCATATATTTT; CDR3 protein: CASSLGQGGNTIYF; J gene: TRBJ1-3; D gene: TRBD1; clone size: .; V gene: TRBV7-9; CDR3 length: 14
CDR3 DNA: TGTGCCAGCAGTGAAGCGCTTCGTAGCGGGAGAATTTACGAGCAGTACTTC; CDR3 protein: CASSEALRSGRIYEQYF; J gene: TRBJ2-7; D gene: TRBD2; clone size: .; V gene: TRBV2; CDR3 length: 17
CDR3 DNA: TGTGCCAGCAGCGCCAGACTAGCGGGAGGAGTGACAGATACGCAGTATTTT; CDR3 protein: CASSARLAGGVTDTQYF; J gene: TRBJ2-3; D gene: TRBD2; clone size: .; V gene: TRBV11-2; CDR3 length: 17
CDR3 DNA: TGTGCCAGCAGCCAAGACCCCGGGACTAGCGGGAGAGAGAGCTCTGGGGCCAACGTCCTGACTTTC; CDR3 protein: CASSQDPGTSGRESSGANVLTF; J gene: TRBJ2-6; D gene: TRBD2; clone size: .; V gene: TRBV14; CDR3 length: 22
CDR3 DNA: TGTGCCATCAGTGAGAGTCCGGAGTCGGCCGCTTTT; CDR3 protein: CAISESPESAAF; J gene: TRBJ1-3; D gene: .; clone size: few; V gene: TRBV10-3; CDR3 length: 12